This is a list of T cell receptor beta chains from one sample in a study of T-cell memory formation after mild COVID-19. MiXCR, applied by TCRdb to the 5' RACE reads, yields one record per CDR3 protein. The data show some 350,000 distinct CDR3 sequences, with roughly 13% seen just once and around a fifth held by the top ten. Sample: PBMCs or a T cell subset sorted from them (not recorded which). The receptors stem from a man younger than 35 who had mild COVID-19 (a few samples of this study predate the infection). Cell type and time point are not known. Both conserved end residues are part of each CDR3. The D gene is left open where the match is weak.

cdr3_aa d_call j_call v_call
CASSQEWGSTEAFF . TRBJ1-1 TRBV4-3
CASSFLGDRGSEAFF TRBD1 TRBJ1-1 TRBV5-1
CASSLNSQGANEKLFF . TRBJ1-4 TRBV7-9
CASSQNRGGAGNEQFF TRBD2 TRBJ2-1 TRBV4-1
CASSSRPRVETQYF . TRBJ2-5 TRBV7-6
CAISESSGGLQETQYF TRBD2 TRBJ2-5 TRBV10-3
CASRNRDGWGETQYF . TRBJ2-5 TRBV6-2/TRBV6-3
CASTRGGAYNEQFF . TRBJ2-1 TRBV5-1
CSAKNGNTGELFF . TRBJ2-2 TRBV20-1
CASSLPTTGGLGQPQHF TRBD1 TRBJ1-5 TRBV7-2
CASNEQSIQETQYF . TRBJ2-5 TRBV2
CASSQVDRGHQPQHF TRBD1 TRBJ1-5 TRBV4-1
CASSLTQQVPFSGANVLTF . TRBJ2-6 TRBV28
CSTGTGGDTDTQYF TRBD1 TRBJ2-3 TRBV20-1
CASSLYGVGPGETQYF . TRBJ2-5 TRBV27
CASSFSRGGVTDTQYF TRBD2 TRBJ2-3 TRBV7-8
CASSPLVGARTEAFF . TRBJ1-1 TRBV27
CASSYPGGTDTQYF . TRBJ2-3 TRBV6-5
CSVTPGAGELFF . TRBJ2-2 TRBV29-1
CASSLPRRGMNTEAFF . TRBJ1-1 TRBV7-9
CASSQARERYTF . TRBJ1-2 TRBV16
CATSRGRPGRDQPQHF . TRBJ1-5 TRBV15
CATSRDPSANEQYF . TRBJ2-7 TRBV15
CASSDSGGPQETQYF TRBD2 TRBJ2-5 TRBV9
CSASRSTEAFF . TRBJ1-1 TRBV20-1
CASSLEREGLGYTF . TRBJ1-2 TRBV5-1
CASSRQQGDTEAFF . TRBJ1-1 TRBV4-1